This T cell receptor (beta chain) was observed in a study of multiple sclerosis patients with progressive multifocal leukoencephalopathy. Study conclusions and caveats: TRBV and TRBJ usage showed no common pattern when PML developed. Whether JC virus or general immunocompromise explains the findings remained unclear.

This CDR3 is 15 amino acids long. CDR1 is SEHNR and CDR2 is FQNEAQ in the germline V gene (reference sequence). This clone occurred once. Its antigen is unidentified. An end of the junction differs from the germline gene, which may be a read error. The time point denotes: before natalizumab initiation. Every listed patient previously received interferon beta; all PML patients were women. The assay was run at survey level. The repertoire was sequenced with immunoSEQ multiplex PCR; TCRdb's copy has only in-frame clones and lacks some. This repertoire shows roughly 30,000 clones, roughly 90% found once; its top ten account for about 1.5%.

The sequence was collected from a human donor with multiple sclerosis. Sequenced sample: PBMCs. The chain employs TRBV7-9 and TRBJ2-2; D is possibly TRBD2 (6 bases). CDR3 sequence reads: CASSAGLANTGELVF. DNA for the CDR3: TGTGCCAGCAGCGCGGGGTTAGCGAACACCGGGGAGCTGGTTTTT.